This TCR beta chain originates from a study of beta chain features in type 1 diabetes (dated by TCRdb to between 2017 and 2018). With respect to the entire study: Patients and healthy donors did not differ in mean age, gender distribution, total cell number or subset yield. A total of some 110 million sorted cells were examined across all samples, and the number of cells per subset was strongly correlated with RNA yield. In the study, TCRB repertoires of sorted circulating CD4+ T cell subsets from recently diagnosed type 1 diabetes patients were compared with those of matched healthy donors. Regulatory and stem cell-like memory subsets were isolated from only 8 patients and roughly 8 healthy donors, whereas naive and central memory subsets came from all 28 donors. General conclusions and limits of the study: Type 1 diabetes patients showed a moderate but significant shortening of TCRB CDR3 length in all four CD4+ subsets. Because the HLA sub-analyses included only small numbers of individuals, any influence of HLA type on TCRB rearrangement was left unresolved. Sequencing cDNA rather than genomic DNA could over-represent highly expressing activated cells, although activation and CD3 levels did not differ between groups. Shorter templates might have been favored by PCR, but patient and control samples were amplified and corrected together, so both groups would have been affected equally by any skew. Naive, central memory and regulatory TCRB repertoires appeared to be more similar among patients than among healthy donors. At VDJ recombination sites, patients with type 1 diabetes made fewer insertions and deleted more nucleotides, a pattern implying thymic rearrangement abnormalities.

Remarks on this clone: There is no known antigen for this receptor. It has no much larger one-base neighbor in the sample; base qualities were not kept.

The CDR3 covers 13 residues, taking in both the cysteine and the phenylalanine. Of all the DNA, just the CDR3 is kept, 39 bases in frame from base 1. Unmatched junction bases come to 4, with V trimmed by 6 bases and J by 4 bases. Looking up the germline V gene yields CDR1 SNHLY and CDR2 FYNNEI. Each donor gave one peripheral blood draw, averaging approximately 110 mL, which was collected into heparinised tubes. Naive, central memory, regulatory and stem cell-like memory CD4+ T cells were sorted on a BD FACSAria II using a panel including CD45RO, CCR7, CD25, CD127, CD95 and CD27. Every sorted population had a purity above 95%. PBMCs were separated immediately by Lymphoprep density gradient centrifugation and were stained directly, without being cultured. Samples were stained and sorted in pairs, with one healthy donor and one patient per experiment, so that batch effects were minimized. The High Capacity cDNA Reverse Transcription Kit was used to reverse transcribe all of the isolated RNA, meaning that expressed TCRB transcripts were what got sequenced. Deep immunoSEQ sequencing was applied to naive, central memory and regulatory T cell samples, giving an average of around 3.4 million total reads per sample. Sorted cells were lysed in RLT buffer and RNA was extracted with DNase-treated RNeasy Micro or Mini kits, depending on cell number. Each cell subset was processed on its own to prevent cross-contamination, while patient and healthy donor samples were processed together. The immunoSEQ multiplex PCR was used to amplify TCRB sequences from cDNA, generating 87-bp fragments that spanned the CDR3 region. Sequencing of the amplicons was performed on the Illumina HiSeq platform. The paper's data handling went like this. PCR bias was corrected computationally using synthetic template baselines, and reads within Hamming distance 2 were collapsed, with unmergeable singletons discarded. Reads were aligned against IMGT so that V, D and J genes, CDR3 length and insertions or deletions at six rearrangement sites could be assigned. Clonotype counts were normalized to sorted cell number within each subset before computing true diversity and Gini coefficients with the tcR R package. Repertoire sharing was quantified using the overlap coefficient calculated on TCRB nucleotide sequences. As a proxy for the pre-selection repertoire, out-of-frame TCRB sequences from naive cells were analyzed. This is the immuneACCESS table as TCRdb keeps it, with only in-frame sequences that have V and J called. A part of the clones is gone; compared with another copy, unresolved V genes explain less than half, and the rest is unexplained. Clone size and V and J calls were adopted from that table, with D and trimming inferred from the DNA. This sample holds 250,000 or so clones; roughly two thirds were observed only once. The top ten constitute around 0.05% of the sample.

The sequencing sample was made of naive CD4+ T cells from blood. Read against the paper, the sample's cell subset or site label means: true naive CD4+ T cells. This sequence originates from a man aged 25 to 40 in good health. The chain is made from TRBV2 and TRBJ2-5; a stretch of 8 junction bases matches TRBD1. The CDR3 corresponds to CASRATGGETQYF. In nucleotides, the sequence is TGTGCCAGCAGGGCTACAGGGGGAGAGACCCAGTACTTC.